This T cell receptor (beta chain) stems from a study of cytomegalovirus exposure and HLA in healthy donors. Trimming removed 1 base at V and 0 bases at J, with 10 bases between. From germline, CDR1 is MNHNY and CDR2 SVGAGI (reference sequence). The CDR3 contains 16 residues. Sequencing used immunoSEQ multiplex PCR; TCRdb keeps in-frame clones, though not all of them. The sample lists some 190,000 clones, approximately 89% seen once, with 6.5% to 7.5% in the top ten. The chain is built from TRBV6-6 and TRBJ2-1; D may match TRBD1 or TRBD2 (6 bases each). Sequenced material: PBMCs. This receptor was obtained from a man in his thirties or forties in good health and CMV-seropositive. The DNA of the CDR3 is TGTGCCAGCAGTTACTGGGGGGCAGACTCCTACAATGAGCAGTTCTTC. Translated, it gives CASSYWGADSYNEQFF.